Listed here are 3 T cell receptor beta chains from one sample, sequenced in a study of T cells in Graves' hyperthyroidism and ophthalmopathy (dated by TCRdb to between 2018 and 2020). Library method: multiplex PCR. Sequencing took place on an Illumina HiSeq 2000. Amplification of TCR beta CDR3 regions was carried out from RNA transcripts. The first round of RT-PCR for the TCR CDR3 was performed with the HTBI primer set and the Qiagen OneStep RT-PCR kit. In TCRdb, the public reads were trimmed at Q25 with fastp and aligned with MiXCR, with productive beta chains retained. Duplicate CDR3 protein sequences are folded into a single record with the most common DNA and genes. A total of 450,000 to 700,000 distinct CDR3 sequences appear in this sample, about 43% of them only once. Of the sample, around 20% falls within the top ten clones. Input material: peripheral blood or thyroid tissue (not recorded which). These receptors all come from an adult woman with Graves' disease, either hyperthyroidism or ophthalmopathy (not recorded which).

This chain joins TRBV18 and TRBJ2-2; the D gene is possibly TRBD2 (6 bases). This CDR3 has 15 residues. Germline lookup yields CDR1 KGHSH and CDR2 LQKENI. V lost 6 bases and J lost 1, with 12 bases in between. The CDR3 DNA follows: TGTGCCAGCTCGGGACTGCCTGGGAACACCGGGGAGCTGTTTTTT. Its translation: CASSGLPGNTGELFF.

The chain has TRBV5-1 and TRBJ1-5; D is ambiguous. Germline lookup yields CDR1 SGHRS and CDR2 YFSETQ. V was shortened by 0 bases and J by 4 bases, with 11 bases between the two germline ends. The CDR3 is made up of 15 amino acids. The CDR3 coding sequence is TGCGCCAGCAGCTTGGATCCGTGGGGAAATCAGCCCCAGCATTTT. This encodes CASSLDPWGNQPQHF.

This clonotype has a count of ten or more. The rearrangement uses TRBV25-1 and TRBJ1-6; no definite D call. Germline lookup yields CDR1 MGHDK and CDR2 SYGVNS. The CDR3 is made up of 13 amino acids. V was trimmed by 4 bases and J by 9 bases, leaving 10 bases between them. CDR3 residues: CASSGPEGSPLHF. The CDR3 region has the DNA TGTGCCAGCAGTGGACCCGAGGGTTCACCCCTCCACTTT.